Included here is one T cell receptor beta chain sequence, with context. The antigen is undetermined. The sample comes from a study of human thymus T cells. Study-level findings and limits: Unrelated people showed highly overlapping thymic repertoires, related research reported. An apparent bias in V and J gene usage was seen in thymic and blood repertoires.

Method: immunoSEQ multiplex PCR; TCRdb's copy keeps in-frame clones and lacks some. The table lists around 120,000 clones, around 94% of them singletons. The source of the thymus tissue was resections taken during corrective heart surgery. The donors were infants in Finland with congenital heart defects, otherwise immunologically healthy. The sequence derives from a boy in the first two years of life with a congenital heart defect but otherwise immunologically healthy. Sequenced: thymus tissue.

The CDR3 DNA is TGTGCCAGCAGTGAGGGGGTGAGGGGCGTAGGAAACACCATATATTTT. This sequence encodes CASSEGVRGVGNTIYF. V gene TRBV25-1 combines with J gene TRBJ1-3, with TRBD1 as a possible D gene (5 bases). This CDR3 is 16 amino acids long. CDR1 MGHDK and CDR2 SYGVNS come from the germline V gene. V was cut by 3 bases and J by 4 bases, with 16 bases left in between.